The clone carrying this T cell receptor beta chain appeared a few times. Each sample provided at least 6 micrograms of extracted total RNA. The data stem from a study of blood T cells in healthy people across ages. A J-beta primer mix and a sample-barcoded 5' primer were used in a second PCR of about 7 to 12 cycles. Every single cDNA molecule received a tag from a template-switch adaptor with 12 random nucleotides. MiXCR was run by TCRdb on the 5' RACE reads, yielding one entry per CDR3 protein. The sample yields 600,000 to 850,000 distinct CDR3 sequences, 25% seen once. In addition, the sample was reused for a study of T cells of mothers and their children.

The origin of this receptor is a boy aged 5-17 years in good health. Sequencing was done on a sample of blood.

The CDR3 protein is CASSVYRTDTQYF. CDR3 DNA: TGTGCCAGCAGCGTCTACAGGACAGATACGCAGTATTTT. V gene TRBV6-5 combines with J gene TRBJ2-3; D may be TRBD1 (5 bases). The CDR3 runs to 13 residues. With 6 bases removed from V and 3 bases from J, the gap between germline ends came to 10 bases. Germline lookup yields CDR1 MNHEY and CDR2 SVGAGI.